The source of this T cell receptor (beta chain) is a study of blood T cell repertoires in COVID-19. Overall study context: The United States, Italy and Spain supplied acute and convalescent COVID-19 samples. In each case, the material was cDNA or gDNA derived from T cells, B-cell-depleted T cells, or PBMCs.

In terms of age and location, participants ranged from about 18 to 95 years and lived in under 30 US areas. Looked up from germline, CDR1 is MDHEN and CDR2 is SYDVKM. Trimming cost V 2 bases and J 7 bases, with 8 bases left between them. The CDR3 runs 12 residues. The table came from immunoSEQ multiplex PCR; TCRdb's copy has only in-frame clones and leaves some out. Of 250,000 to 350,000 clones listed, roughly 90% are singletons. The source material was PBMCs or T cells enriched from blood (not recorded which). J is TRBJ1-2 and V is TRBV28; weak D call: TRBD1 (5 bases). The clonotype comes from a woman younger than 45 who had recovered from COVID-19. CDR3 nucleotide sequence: TGTGCCAGCAGTTTAGGGGGGTTTGGCTACACCTTC. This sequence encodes CASSLGGFGYTF.